The following is a T cell receptor (beta chain) sequence with its context. The J segment lost 0 bases and the V segment lost 8 bases, leaving 4 bases of the junction unmatched. Germline assignment: CDR1 MNHEY and CDR2 SVGAGI. The CDR3 length is 15 residues. These data belong to a study of control samples from healthy donors and cancer patients. Assay: immunoSEQ multiplex PCR; the TCRdb copy retains only in-frame clones and omits some. The sample has some 190,000 clones; the top ten hold roughly 2%. The V gene is TRBV6-5, the J gene TRBJ1-5; 10 bases align to TRBD1. This TCR derives from a woman younger than 45 in good health. Sequenced input: blood. In nucleotides, the CDR3 is TGTGCCAGCGGGGACAGGGGCTATAGCAATCAGCCCCAGCATTTT. Its translation is CASGDRGYSNQPQHF.